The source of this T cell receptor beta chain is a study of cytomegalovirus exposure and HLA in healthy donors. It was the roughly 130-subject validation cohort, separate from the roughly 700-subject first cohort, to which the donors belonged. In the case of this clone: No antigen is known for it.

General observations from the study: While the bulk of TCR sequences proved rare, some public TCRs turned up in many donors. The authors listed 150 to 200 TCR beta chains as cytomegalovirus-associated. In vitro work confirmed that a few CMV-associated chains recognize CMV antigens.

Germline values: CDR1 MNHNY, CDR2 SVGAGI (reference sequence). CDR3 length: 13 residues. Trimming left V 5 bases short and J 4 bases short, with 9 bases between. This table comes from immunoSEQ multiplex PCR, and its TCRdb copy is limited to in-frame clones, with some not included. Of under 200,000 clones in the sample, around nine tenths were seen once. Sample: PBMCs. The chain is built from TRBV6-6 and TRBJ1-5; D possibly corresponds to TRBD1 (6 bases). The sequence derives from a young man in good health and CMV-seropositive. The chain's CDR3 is CASSTGTNQPQHF. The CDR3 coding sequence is TGTGCCAGCAGTACGGGGACAAATCAGCCCCAGCATTTT.